One sample yielded the 15 T cell receptor beta chains listed below, sequenced in a study of T cells in Graves' hyperthyroidism and ophthalmopathy. RNA transcripts served as the template for amplifying TCR beta CDR3 regions. The HTBI set primed first-round TCR CDR3 RT-PCR. TCRdb analysed the multiplex PCR reads with MiXCR anew, one entry per CDR3 protein. Among hundreds of thousands of distinct CDR3 sequences listed, around 46% were seen once. Sequenced sample: peripheral blood or thyroid tissue (not recorded which). Every receptor here comes from a woman younger than 30 with Graves' hyperthyroidism.

Concerning this clonotype itself: Since a much larger clone is just one base distant, this may be a read error. This chain links TRBV7-8 with TRBJ1-2; no reliable D call. The CDR3 spans 14 residues. From germline, CDR1 is SGHVS and CDR2 FQNEAQ. V lost 6 bases, J lost 0 bases, and 11 bases lay in between. As DNA, the CDR3 is TGTGCCAGCAGTGAGGGCGGAACTAACTATGGCTACACCTTC. Its translation: CASSEGGTNYGYTF.

The chain couples TRBV7-6 to TRBJ2-5, with D hard to call. Germline CDR1 is SGHVS and CDR2 is FNYEAQ. V was trimmed by 5 bases and J by 5 bases, leaving 33 bases between them. The CDR3 is 20 amino acids. The CDR3 protein is CASSPSARDLVSWLHETQYF. The CDR3 coding sequence is TGTGCCAGCAGCCCCAGTGCTAGAGACCTCGTCTCGTGGCTTCACGAGACCCAGTACTTC.

This sequence joins TRBV6-5 and TRBJ1-6; 9 nucleotides match TRBD1. Germline CDR1 and CDR2: MNHEY and SVGAGI. V dropped 5 bases and J dropped 9; count of bases not matched to a gene: 8. The CDR3 runs to 15 residues. Here the CDR3 reads CASSEATGGSSPLHF. CDR3 DNA: TGTGCCAGCAGTGAAGCGACAGGGGGTTCTTCACCCCTCCACTTT.

V is TRBV2 and J is TRBJ2-7; TRBD2 matches at 11 bases. V shed 6 bases, J shed 3 bases, and the junction held 4 bases outside the gene matches. The CDR3 is made up of 14 amino acids. Germline V lookup: CDR1 SNHLY, CDR2 FYNNEI. CDR3 residues: CASRAGTSGYEQYF. DNA for the CDR3: TGTGCCAGCAGGGCCGGGACTAGCGGCTACGAGCAGTACTTC. Together with reference TRBV2 and TRBJ2-7, the CDR3 gives the full variable domain: EPEVTQTPSHQVTQMGQEVILRCVPISNHLYFYWYRQILGQKVEFLVSFYNNEISEKSEIFDDQFSVERPDGSNFTLKIRSTKLEDSAMYFCASRAGTSGYEQYFGPGTRLTVT.

This chain connects TRBV10-3 to TRBJ1-1, with TRBD1 identical over 7 bases. The trim removed 4 bases at V and 0 bases at J, leaving 8 bases unmatched. Germline CDR1 is ENHRY and CDR2 is SYGVKD. CDR3 length equals 16 residues. In DNA, the CDR3 is TGTGCCATCAGTGCGGATTCGGGACAGATGAACACTGAAGCTTTCTTT. Protein: CAISADSGQMNTEAFF.

V and J are TRBV20-1 and TRBJ2-5; the match to TRBD2 covers 7 bases. CDR3 length: 11 residues. The germline V gene encodes CDR1 DFQATT and CDR2 SNEGSKA (reference sequence). CDR3 protein: CSALPAGPRYF. The CDR3 DNA follows: TGCAGCGCACTACCAGCGGGACCCCGGTACTTC.

CDR3: CASGQGSSNQPQHF. CDR3 sequence (DNA): TGTGCCAGTGGACAGGGCAGCTCCAATCAGCCCCAGCATTTT. The gene calls are TRBV19 and TRBJ1-5, with 8 nucleotides matching TRBD1. The CDR3 extends over 14 amino acids. Per germline, CDR1 LNHDA and CDR2 SQIVND (reference sequence). V trimming: 8 bases; J trimming: 3 bases; junction bases outside the gene matches: 6.

This clonotype was seen a few times. The gene calls are TRBV7-9 and TRBJ2-7; weak D call: TRBD1 (5 bases). The ends were cut back, 5 bases at V and 5 bases at J, with 13 bases in the middle. CDR1 SEHNR and CDR2 FQNEAQ come from the germline V gene (reference sequence). There are 13 residues in the CDR3. The CDR3 protein is CASSPQEFDEQYF. In DNA form, the CDR3 reads TGTGCCAGCAGCCCACAGGAGTTCGACGAGCAGTACTTC. Combining the CDR3 with reference TRBV7-9 and TRBJ2-7 gives the whole variable domain DTGVSQNPRHKITKRGQNVTFRCDPISEHNRLYWYRQTLGQGPEFLTYFQNEAQLEKSRLLSDRFSAERPKGSFSTLEIQRTEQGDSAMYLCASSPQEFDEQYFGPGTRLTVT.

The chain links TRBV29-1 to TRBJ2-6, with D perhaps TRBD1 or TRBD2 (5 bases each). The CDR3 has 14 amino acids. Trimming shortened V by 5 bases and J by 1 base, and 9 bases separated the two germline ends. Germline V lookup: CDR1 SQVTM, CDR2 ANQGSEA. Here the CDR3 reads CSVRGVSGANVLTF. CDR3 coding DNA: TGCAGCGTTCGAGGGGTGTCTGGGGCCAACGTCCTGACTTTC.

This clonotype was observed a few times. V gene TRBV7-8 combines with J gene TRBJ2-7; D might be TRBD1 or TRBD2, each matching 6 bases. The ends were cut back, 6 bases at V and 3 bases at J, with 15 bases in the middle. Germline V CDR1 and CDR2: SGHVS, FQNEAQ. This CDR3 comprises 14 residues. The CDR3 DNA follows: TGTGCCAGCAGGGGCAGGGGAGGAGACTACGAGCAGTACTTC. Amino acid sequence: CASRGRGGDYEQYF. The full variable domain, in which reference TRBV7-8 and TRBJ2-7 provide the parts outside the CDR3, is GAGVSQSPRYKVAKRGQDVALRCDPISGHVSLFWYQQALGQGPEFLTYFQNEAQLDKSGLPSDRFFAERPEGSVSTLKIQRTQQEDSAVYLCASRGRGGDYEQYFGPGTRLTVT.

This clonotype was seen a few times. V usage is TRBV7-2 and J usage is TRBJ1-1; no firm D call. The V gene's germline CDR1 is SGHTA and CDR2 FQGNSA. This CDR3 spans 15 amino acids. With 1 base removed from V and 0 bases from J, the gap between germline ends came to 9 bases. CDR3 bases: TGTGCCAGCAGCTTAGAAGCGACCCTGAACACTGAAGCTTTCTTT. Translation gives CASSLEATLNTEAFF.

The chain couples TRBV29-1 to TRBJ2-7; 11 positions agree with TRBD1. The CDR3 is made up of 13 amino acids. The ends lost 6 bases at V and 3 bases at J; junction bases unmatched: 4. The germline CDR1 and CDR2 sequences are SQVTM and ANQGSEA. The CDR3 nucleotides read TGCAGCGTGCCGGGACAGGGGGGCTACGAGCAGTACTTC. It encodes CSVPGQGGYEQYF.

This clonotype was observed a few times. The chain carries TRBV2 and TRBJ1-2, with 10 bases identical to TRBD1. V shed 6 bases and J 5 bases; nucleotides not matched to a gene: 15. Germline V gene sequence: CDR1 SNHLY, CDR2 FYNNEI. The CDR3 length is 17 residues. CDR3 in amino acids: CASSRGLAGTGDYGYTF. The CDR3 DNA follows: TGTGCCAGCAGCCGCGGTCTCGCCGGGACAGGGGATTATGGCTACACCTTC.

This clonotype was seen a few times. The genes are TRBV14 and TRBJ1-1; D unresolved. The CDR3 sequence is 16 residues long. Trimming pared 1 base from V and 1 base from J, leaving 13 bases between. Looked up from germline, CDR1 is SGHDN and CDR2 is FVKESK. CDR3 amino acids: CASSQGLWTENTEAFF. In DNA form, the CDR3 reads TGTGCCAGCAGCCAAGGTCTGTGGACGGAGAACACTGAAGCTTTCTTT.

The sample holds a few counts of this clonotype. The chain carries TRBV9 and TRBJ1-1; TRBD1 might be the D (6 bases). Germline loops: CDR1 SGDLS, CDR2 YYNGEE. The CDR3 has 16 residues. V dropped 3 bases and J dropped 0 bases, with 15 bases sitting between them. CDR3 sequence reads: CASSAPVQGVNTEAFF. CDR3 DNA sequence: TGTGCCAGCAGCGCCCCCGTACAGGGCGTGAACACTGAAGCTTTCTTT.